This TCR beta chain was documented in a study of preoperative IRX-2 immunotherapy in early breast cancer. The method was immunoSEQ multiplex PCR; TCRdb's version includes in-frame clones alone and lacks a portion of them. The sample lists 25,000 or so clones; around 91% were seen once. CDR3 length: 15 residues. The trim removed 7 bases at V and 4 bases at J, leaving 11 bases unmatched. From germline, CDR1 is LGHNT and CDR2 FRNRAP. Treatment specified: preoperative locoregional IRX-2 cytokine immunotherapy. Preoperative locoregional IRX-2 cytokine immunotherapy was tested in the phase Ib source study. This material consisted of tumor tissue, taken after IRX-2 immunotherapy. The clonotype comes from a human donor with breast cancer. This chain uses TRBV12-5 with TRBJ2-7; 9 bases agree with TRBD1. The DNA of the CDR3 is TGTGCTAGTGCCCAGGGACAGGGAGGAGTGTACGAGCAGTACTTC. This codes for CASAQGQGGVYEQYF.